One sample yielded the 25 T cell receptor beta chains listed below, sequenced in a study of tumor and adjacent non-tumor tissue in lung cancer. This sample's RNA came from whole unsorted tissue. TCRbeta libraries were built with three rounds of nested PCR, modified from ARM-PCR. One entry per CDR3 protein results from TCRdb running MiXCR on the multiplex PCR reads. Among 90,000 or so distinct CDR3 sequences listed, around three fifths were seen once. The sequencing input was lung tumor tissue. The receptors shown here come from a man aged 65 to 79 with non-small cell lung cancer.

Only a few counts were recorded for this clonotype. This clone may be a read error of a much larger clone one base away. The chain joins TRBV12-3 or TRBV12-4 to TRBJ1-5; no firm D call. The germline V and J ends were trimmed by 3 bases and 5 bases, with 2 bases remaining between them. The CDR3 extends over 11 amino acids. The CDR3 DNA sequence: TGTGCCAGCAGTTTTGATCAGCCCCAGCATTTT. Its protein is CASSFDQPQHF.

This clonotype appeared a few times. Being one base from a much bigger clone, this may be a read error. The chain has TRBV5-4 and TRBJ2-2; D is ambiguous. From germline, CDR1 is SGHNT and CDR2 YYREEE (reference sequence). The CDR3 has 13 residues. V shed 4 bases and J shed 6 bases, with 10 bases lying between them. CDR3 amino acids: CASSLRHPGELFF. For the CDR3, the DNA is TGTGCCAGCAGCCTGAGACACCCCGGGGAGCTGTTTTTT.

In regard to this clonotype: It is likely a read error, because the conserved phenylalanine at the end of the CDR3 is missing. The CDR3 nucleotides read TGTGCTAGCGCCGGGACAGAAGTGGACGAGCAGTACATC. As protein: CASAGTEVDEQYI. The genes are TRBV6-1 and TRBJ2-7; 7 bases fit TRBD1. CDR1 is MNHNS and CDR2 is SASEGT in the germline V gene. The CDR3 is 13 amino acids.

This clonotype appeared a few times. The chain recombines TRBV7-9 with TRBJ2-7; D gene ambiguous. V was clipped by 10 bases and J by 4 bases, with 11 bases between them. The CDR3 contains 11 residues. The germline V gene has CDR1 SEHNR and CDR2 FQNEAQ (reference sequence). This CDR3 reads CATSLTYEQYF. The CDR3 bases are TGTGCCACCTCCCTAACATACGAGCAGTACTTC.

A remark on this clonotype: At one end the junction does not follow the germline gene, possibly because of a read error. V and J are TRBV29-1 and TRBJ1-1; possible D gene TRBD1, 5 bases. The CDR3 extends over 13 amino acids. Germline CDR1 and CDR2: SQVTM and ANQGSEA. The CDR3 sequence: CSGGVGLSTEAFF. In DNA, the CDR3 is TGTAGCGGGGGAGTAGGGTTGAGCACTGAAGCTTTCTTT.

Concerning this clonotype: The conserved phenylalanine or tryptophan normally closing the CDR3 is absent here, so this likely arose from a read error. The chain employs TRBV11-2 and TRBJ2-1, with TRBD2 matching 8 bases. The CDR3 length is 15 residues. Germline V gene data show CDR1 as SGHAT and CDR2 as FQNNGV. The CDR3, as DNA: TGTGTCAGCAGCCTAAGCGGGAGTTACTACAATGAGCAGTTCTTA. It yields the protein CVSSLSGSYYNEQFL.

With regard to this clonotype: Germline is not matched at one junction end, which may reflect a read error. The gene calls are TRBV4-2 and TRBJ1-5; TRBD1 agrees at 7 bases. The CDR3 loop spans 18 amino acids. Germline loops: CDR1 LGHNA, CDR2 YNFKEQ. CDR3 sequence reads: CARSQGRIQGMSNQPQHF. For the CDR3, the DNA is TGTGCCAGAAGCCAAGGGAGGATACAGGGGATGAGCAATCAGCCCCAACATTTT.

This clonotype came up once. The chain links TRBV19 to TRBJ2-7, with TRBD2 as a possible D gene (5 bases). Germline values: CDR1 LNHDA, CDR2 SQIVND (reference sequence). This CDR3 has 14 amino acids. Deletions cut 5 bases from V and 3 bases from J, with 14 bases between. In DNA form, the CDR3 reads TGTGCCAGTAGTCGGTATCTAGCAAACTACGAGCAGTACTTC. Translated, it gives CASSRYLANYEQYF.

This clonotype was observed a handful of times. This chain joins TRBV5-5 and TRBJ2-2, with 9 bases identical to TRBD2. Germline CDR1 reads SGHKS; CDR2 reads YYEKEE (reference sequence). V trimming: 7 bases; J trimming: 6 bases; junction bases outside the gene matches: 19. There are 18 residues in the CDR3. The CDR3 DNA follows: TGTGCCAGCGGCCCTAAAAGGCTAGCGGGGACCCAACCCGGGGAGCTGTTTTTT. This encodes CASGPKRLAGTQPGELFF.

There are a few counts of this clonotype. This sequence may be a read error, since a much larger clone differs from it by one base. This CDR3 is missing its conserved last phenylalanine or tryptophan, likely due to a read error. This rearrangement joins TRBV5-4 to TRBJ1-1; D call uncertain. This CDR3 spans 12 amino acids. V lost 0 bases, J lost 4 bases, and 4 bases lay in between. Looked up from germline, CDR1 is SGHNT and CDR2 is YYREEE (reference sequence). CDR3 sequence: CASSLGLTEAFL. In DNA form, the CDR3 reads TGTGCCAGCAGCTTGGGCCTCACTGAAGCTTTCTTA.

In regard to this clonotype: The conserved phenylalanine or tryptophan is not found at the CDR3 terminus, so this likely reflects a read error. This rearrangement joins TRBV10-1 to TRBJ2-1, with 10 bases lining up with TRBD2. V dropped 5 bases and J dropped 9; count of bases not matched to a gene: 7. This CDR3 has 14 residues. Looked up from germline, CDR1 is WNHNN and CDR2 is SYGVQD (reference sequence). CDR3 DNA sequence: TGCGCCAGCAGTTATAGCGGGGGGAAGGGTGAGCAGTTCTTA. As protein: CASSYSGGKGEQFL.

A note on this clonotype: One junction end does not reproduce the germline sequence, and a read error may be involved. The chain recombines TRBV11-1 with TRBJ2-5; the D gene is possibly TRBD2 (5 bases). This CDR3 has 14 amino acids. Germline V gene sequence: CDR1 SGHAT, CDR2 FQDESV (reference sequence). CDR3 loop: CAGTRGDPREAQYF. For the CDR3, the DNA is TGTGCCGGCACCCGGGGTGATCCACGAGAGGCCCAGTACTTC.

In the case of this clonotype: Given a much more abundant clone one base away, this may be a read error. The CDR3 loop reads CASSSQGLDTQYF. Written as DNA, the CDR3 is TGTGCCAGCAGCTCACAGGGTCTGGATACGCAGTATTTT. The chain carries TRBV14 and TRBJ2-3; possible D gene TRBD1, 6 bases. The CDR3 has 13 amino acids. Deletions cut 5 bases from V and 6 bases from J, with 12 bases between. The germline gives CDR1 SGHDN, CDR2 FVKESK.

A remark on this clonotype: Germline and junction disagree at one end, which may indicate a read error. The chain uses TRBV6-6 and TRBJ1-2, with 7 positions matching TRBD1. Germline loops: CDR1 MNHNY, CDR2 SVGAGI (reference sequence). The CDR3 extends over 14 amino acids. The CDR3, as DNA: TGTGCCAGCAGAGTACTCGCAGGGGGAGCGCGGTGCGCCTTC. Encoded protein: CASRVLAGGARCAF.

This clonotype was counted at least ten times. The chain employs TRBV29-1 and TRBJ2-7; D is unclear. Trimming stripped 4 bases from V and 0 bases from J, with 7 bases between. CDR3 length equals 12 residues. Germline CDR1 reads SQVTM; CDR2 reads ANQGSEA. CDR3 coding DNA: TGCAGCGTTGTTTTGGCCTCCTACGAGCAGTACTTC. This gives the protein CSVVLASYEQYF.

This clonotype was observed a handful of times. The CDR3 DNA sequence: TGCAGTGCTGCCCGGACTAGCGGGAGGGCCGACTACGAGCAGTACTTC. This translates into CSAARTSGRADYEQYF. The gene calls are TRBV20-1 and TRBJ2-7, with 15 bases identical to TRBD2. The CDR3 sequence is 16 residues long. Germline values: CDR1 DFQATT, CDR2 SNEGSKA (reference sequence). Losses at the gene ends were 5 bases for V and 3 bases for J; bases not matched to a gene: 8.

A word on this clonotype: One end of the junction does not line up with germline, which may come from a read error. CDR3 sequence reads: CASSNPGTEIYEQYF. In nucleotides, the CDR3 is TGTGCCAGCAGTAACCCCGGGACAGAGATTTACGAGCAATACTTC. This chain uses TRBV6-1 with TRBJ2-7; TRBD1 agrees at 7 bases. In germline, CDR1 is MNHNS, CDR2 SASEGT. This CDR3 comprises 15 residues.

This clonotype has just one count. Possible read error: a much larger clone is one base away. The genes are TRBV28 and TRBJ2-7; 8 bases are shared with TRBD2. V shed 10 bases and J 2 bases; nucleotides not matched to a gene: 7. CDR1 and CDR2 (germline): MDHEN, SYDVKM. CDR3 length equals 13 residues. The CDR3: CATSGRWAYEQYF. In DNA form, the CDR3 reads TGTGCCACCAGCGGGAGATGGGCCTACGAGCAGTACTTC. Looking up the rest from reference TRBV28 and TRBJ2-7 gives the full variable domain: DVKVTQSSRYLVKRTGEKVFLECVQDMDHENMFWYRQDPGLGLRLIYFSYDVKMKEKGDIPEGYSVSREKKERFSLILESASTNQTSMYLCATSGRWAYEQYFGPGTRLTVT.

In its sample, this clonotype was seen many times. The V and J genes are TRBV29-1 and TRBJ2-7; no clear D. V dropped 4 bases and J dropped 2 bases, with 9 bases sitting between them. The CDR3 contains 12 residues. Germline CDR1 and CDR2: SQVTM and ANQGSEA. CDR3 residues: CSVGDGPYEQYF. CDR3 sequence (DNA): TGCAGCGTTGGTGATGGACCCTACGAGCAGTACTTC.

A note on this clonotype: Because it lacks the conserved phenylalanine or tryptophan at the end, this CDR3 is likely a read error. The chain is built from TRBV11-2 and TRBJ2-5, with D perhaps matching TRBD2 (6 bases). The germline V gene encodes CDR1 SGHAT and CDR2 FQNNGV. V was pared by 5 bases and J by 3 bases, with 16 bases between. The CDR3 is 15 amino acids. As DNA, the CDR3 is TGTGCCAGCAGCCTGAGCCGGGGGTGGGAAGAGACCCAGTACTAC. Translating it yields CASSLSRGWEETQYY.

The chain uses TRBV5-1 and TRBJ2-1; D gene ambiguous. V was shortened by 10 bases and J by 9 bases, with 20 bases between the two germline ends. Germline CDR1 reads SGHRS; CDR2 reads YFSETQ. There are 13 residues in the CDR3. Here the CDR3 reads CACSLVRGSEQFF. CDR3 bases: TGCGCCTGTAGCTTGGTGAGAGGTAGTGAGCAGTTCTTC.

This clonotype was observed a single time. The CDR3 does not close with the conserved phenylalanine or tryptophan, likely indicating a read error. The rearrangement uses TRBV24-1 and TRBJ2-1; D remains ambiguous. The V end lost 3 bases, the J end lost 1 base, and 12 bases lay between the germline ends. The CDR3 has 16 amino acids. CDR1 KGHDR and CDR2 SFDVKD come from the germline V gene. The CDR3 region is CATSDPRIGSYNEQFL. In DNA, the CDR3 is TGTGCCACCAGTGATCCCAGGATCGGTTCCTACAATGAGCAGTTCCTT.

This clonotype was found once. A much larger clone is a single base away; this may be a read error. The chain carries TRBV6-5 and TRBJ2-2; no reliable D call. Germline V gene lookup returns CDR1 MNHEY and CDR2 SVGAGI. The V end lost 8 bases, the J end lost 0 bases, and 16 bases lay between the germline ends. The CDR3 runs 16 residues. The CDR3 region has the DNA TGTGCCAGCTCCTTAGGGCACGGCCCGAACACCGGGGAGCTGTTTTTT. Translating gives CASSLGHGPNTGELFF.

This clonotype was detected ten times or more. CDR3 bases: TGCAGCTTCGACAGGGGAGTAGAGACCCAGTACTTC. It codes for CSFDRGVETQYF. V gene TRBV29-1 combines with J gene TRBJ2-5; TRBD1 matches 8 bases. In germline, CDR1 is SQVTM, CDR2 ANQGSEA. With 8 bases clipped from V and 4 bases from J, the junction kept 6 bases outside the gene matches. CDR3 length equals 12 residues.

The rearrangement uses TRBV6-1 and TRBJ1-1; D unclear. Germline lookup yields CDR1 MNHNS and CDR2 SASEGT. Trimming removed 6 bases at V and 7 bases at J, with 15 bases between. The CDR3 contains 13 residues. The CDR3, as DNA: TGTGCCAGCAGAGGAGCGCAGGACCTTGAAGCTTTCTTT. This encodes CASRGAQDLEAFF.